This TCR beta chain stems from a study of cytomegalovirus exposure and HLA in healthy donors. Study-level results: TCR beta chains numbering more than 150 were designated cytomegalovirus-associated.

Comments on this clone: Its antigen is unidentified.

The CDR3 covers 15 residues. CDR1 and CDR2 from the germline V gene are SGHTA and FQGNSA. V trimming: 1 base; J trimming: 5 bases; junction bases outside the gene matches: 1. The PCR used 60 Vbeta and 13 Jbeta primers. Measured with immunoSEQ multiplex PCR; TCRdb has only the in-frame clones, and not every one. Of 150,000 or so clones detected, 70% to 80% appear once; the ten largest clones hold around 13%. The sequence derives from a man in his forties in good health and CMV-seropositive. Sequencing was performed on PBMCs. The J gene is TRBJ2-1, the V gene TRBV7-2; the match to TRBD2 covers 11 bases. The CDR3 nucleotides read TGTGCCAGCAGCTTAGTAGCGGGAGGGAACAATGAGCAGTTCTTC. As protein: CASSLVAGGNNEQFF.